Below, 13 T cell receptor beta chains from the same sample are listed, as sequenced in a study of cytomegalovirus exposure and HLA in healthy donors. The study ran its PCR with 60 Vbeta and 13 Jbeta primers. Some clones are missing from TCRdb's copy, which holds only in-frame ones; the method was immunoSEQ multiplex PCR. The data contain 200,000 or so clones, around four fifths of them singletons. The source material was PBMCs. The receptors were sampled from a woman aged 45-65 years in good health and CMV-seropositive.

This sequence joins TRBV11-2 and TRBJ2-5; perhaps TRBD2 as D (6 bases). The DNA end is a closer match to TRBJ2-7, so the J assignment may be wrong. The CDR3 totals 13 residues. Germline assignment: CDR1 SGHAT and CDR2 FQNNGV. The CDR3 DNA is TGTGCCAGCACCGGGGACTTCTCCTACGAGCAGTACTTC. Translation gives CASTGDFSYEQYF.

The chain employs TRBV29-1 and TRBJ2-5; possible D gene TRBD1, 5 bases. CDR1 is SQVTM and CDR2 is ANQGSEA in the germline V gene. The CDR3 extends over 15 amino acids. V was clipped by 8 bases and J by 3 bases, with 22 bases between them. CDR3 sequence (DNA): TGCAGCTTCCGCCCAGTTACGTCAGGGAAAGAGACCCAGTACTTC. Translated: CSFRPVTSGKETQYF.

This clone was observed a single time. V gene TRBV18 combines with J gene TRBJ2-1; tentatively, D is TRBD1 (5 bases). The germline V gene has CDR1 KGHSH and CDR2 LQKENI. The V end lost 3 bases, the J end lost 6 bases, and 12 bases lay between the germline ends. CDR3 length: 14 residues. The DNA for the CDR3 is TGTGCCAGCTCACCGGCGCAGGGTAGCAATGAGCAGTTCTTC. As protein: CASSPAQGSNEQFF.

The sample holds one count of this clone. The V call is TRBV2, the J call TRBJ2-7; perhaps TRBD1 as D (6 bases). Between the trimmed V and J ends, which lost 4 bases and 4 bases, there was a span of 8 bases. Germline CDR1 reads SNHLY; CDR2 reads FYNNEI. CDR3 length equals 12 residues. CDR3 DNA sequence: TGTGCCAGCAGTGCTAGGGGGTACGAGCAGTACTTC. This translates into CASSARGYEQYF.

This rearrangement joins TRBV27 to TRBJ1-2, with 7 bases fitting TRBD1. This CDR3 is built from 16 residues. Germline V gene data show CDR1 as MNHEY and CDR2 as SMNVEV (reference sequence). The J segment lost 1 base and the V segment lost 4 bases, leaving 9 bases of the junction unmatched. The CDR3 region is CASSSNDRALNYGYTF. CDR3 DNA: TGTGCCAGCAGTTCGAATGACAGGGCCCTTAACTATGGCTACACCTTC.

This chain joins TRBV29-1 and TRBJ2-7; 8 bases align to TRBD1. The germline V gene encodes CDR1 SQVTM and CDR2 ANQGSEA. The CDR3 is 12 residues long. Trimming cost V 6 bases and J 2 bases; bases outside gene matches: 3. CDR3: CSVGQETYEQYF. For the CDR3, the DNA is TGCAGCGTGGGACAGGAGACCTACGAGCAGTACTTC.

The chain combines TRBV2 with TRBJ2-5; D call uncertain. V was shortened by 2 bases and J by 5 bases, with 6 bases between the two germline ends. The CDR3 extends over 12 amino acids. Germline CDR1 and CDR2: SNHLY and FYNNEI. This CDR3 reads CASSENSETQYF. CDR3 sequence (DNA): TGTGCCAGCAGTGAAAATTCGGAGACCCAGTACTTC.

This clone was picked up one time. Its ends do not fully match the called genes, so a read error is possible. The chain combines TRBV27 with TRBJ2-6; TRBD2 is a possible D gene (6 bases). This CDR3 contains 15 residues. Germline lookup yields CDR1 MNHEY and CDR2 SMNVEV (reference sequence). Here the CDR3 reads CASSKGGAGANGLTF. DNA for the CDR3: TGTGCCAGCAGCAAAGGAGGGGCTGGGGCCAACGGCCTGACTTTC. The whole variable domain, remainder taken from reference TRBV27 and TRBJ2-6, is EAQVTQNPRYLITVTGKKLTVTCSQNMNHEYMSWYRQDPGLGLRQIYYSMNVEVTDKGDVPEGYKVSRKEKRNFPLILESPSPNQTSLYFCASSKGGAGANGLTFGAGSRLTVL.

The chain employs TRBV13 and TRBJ2-2, with 12 nucleotides matching TRBD2. The CDR3 is 16 amino acids. V trimming: 5 bases; J trimming: 8 bases; junction bases outside the gene matches: 9. From germline, CDR1 is PRHDT and CDR2 FYEKMQ (reference sequence). The CDR3 loop is CASSLEGLAGSGELFF. In DNA, the CDR3 is TGTGCCAGCAGCCTAGAAGGACTAGCGGGATCTGGGGAGCTGTTTTTT.

There are a few counts of this clone. The chain combines TRBV5-4 with TRBJ2-5; D is uncertain. Germline CDR1 and CDR2: SGHNT and YYREEE (reference sequence). V was clipped by 0 bases and J by 5 bases, with 14 bases between them. The CDR3 runs to 15 residues. The CDR3 DNA follows: TGTGCCAGCAGCTTGGAAGTAAATAGCCCGGAGACCCAGTACTTC. It codes for CASSLEVNSPETQYF.

The chain carries TRBV7-9 and TRBJ2-3; no clear D. The CDR3 spans 14 residues. V gave up 5 bases and J gave up 1 base, with 10 bases separating them. The germline V gene encodes CDR1 SEHNR and CDR2 FQNEAQ (reference sequence). The CDR3, as DNA: TGTGCCAGCAGCCCCACACGGGGCACAGATACGCAGTATTTT. Protein product: CASSPTRGTDTQYF.

This clone was found a few times. The chain joins TRBV9 to TRBJ2-7, with D unclear. CDR1 is SGDLS and CDR2 is YYNGEE in the germline V gene. This CDR3 has 14 amino acids. V gave up 0 bases and J gave up 7 bases, with 14 bases separating them. The CDR3 reads CASSVDSGGWEQYF. The CDR3 DNA is TGTGCCAGCAGCGTAGACTCCGGCGGTTGGGAGCAGTACTTC.

CDR3: CASSHLGETQYF. In nucleotides, the CDR3 is TGTGCCAGCAGCCATCTAGGAGAGACCCAGTACTTC. The chain employs TRBV11-2 and TRBJ2-5; D is ambiguous. The V gene lost 5 bases and the J gene lost 4 bases, with 8 bases spanning the gap. Germline CDR1 reads SGHAT; CDR2 reads FQNNGV. The CDR3 has 12 residues.